This TCR beta chain was recorded in a study of sequential checkpoint blockade in melanoma. Study-level background: Both treatment sequences were followed by maintenance nivolumab.

This clone showed up just a few times. This table comes from immunoSEQ multiplex PCR, and its TCRdb copy is limited to in-frame clones, with some not included. Here the sample spans tens of thousands of clones, approximately 86% being singletons. Treatment: randomized to nivolumab then ipilimumab (arm A) or the reverse (arm B). From thawed PBMCs, live CD3+CD8+ cells negative for CD19 and CD56 were sorted. The germline gives CDR1 MNHNS, CDR2 SASEGT. Trimming pared 8 bases from V and 2 bases from J, leaving 9 bases between. This CDR3 is built from 12 residues. This sequence joins TRBV6-1 and TRBJ1-1; D uncertain. This receptor was taken from a human donor with melanoma. Sample: CD8+ T cells sorted from blood (inferred from file names), taken from a patient given nivolumab and ipilimumab in sequence. For the CDR3, the DNA is TGTGCCAGCGGGGAGAGTAACACTGAAGCTTTCTTT. Its translation is CASGESNTEAFF.